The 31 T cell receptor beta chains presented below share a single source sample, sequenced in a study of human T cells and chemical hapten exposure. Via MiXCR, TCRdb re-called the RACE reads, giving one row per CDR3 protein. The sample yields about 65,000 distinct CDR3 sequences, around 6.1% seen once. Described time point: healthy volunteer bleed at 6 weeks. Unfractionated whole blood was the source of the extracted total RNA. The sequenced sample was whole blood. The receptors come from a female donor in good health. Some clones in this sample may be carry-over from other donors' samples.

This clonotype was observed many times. CDR3 bases: TGTGCCAGCAGTGCACCGGGACAGGGACCTGGGGCCAACGTCCTGACTTTC. This encodes CASSAPGQGPGANVLTF. The chain links TRBV2 to TRBJ2-6; 9 nucleotides agree with TRBD1. The CDR3 extends over 17 amino acids. Germline values: CDR1 SNHLY, CDR2 FYNNEI. V shed 4 bases and J 2 bases; nucleotides not matched to a gene: 6.

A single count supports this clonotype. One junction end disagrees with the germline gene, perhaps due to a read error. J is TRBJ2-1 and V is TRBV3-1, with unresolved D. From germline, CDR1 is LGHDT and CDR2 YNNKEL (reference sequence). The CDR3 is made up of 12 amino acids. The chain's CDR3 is CASSSSYNGQFF. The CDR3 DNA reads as TGTGCCAGCAGCTCCTCCTACAATGGGCAGTTCTTC.

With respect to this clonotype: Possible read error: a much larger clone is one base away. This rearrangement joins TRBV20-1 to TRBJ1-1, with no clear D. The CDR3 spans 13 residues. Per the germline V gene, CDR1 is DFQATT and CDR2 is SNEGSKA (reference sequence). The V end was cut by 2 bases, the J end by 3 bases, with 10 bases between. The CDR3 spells CSARSQMYTEAFF. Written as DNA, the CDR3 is TGCAGTGCTAGATCGCAGATGTACACTGAAGCTTTCTTT.

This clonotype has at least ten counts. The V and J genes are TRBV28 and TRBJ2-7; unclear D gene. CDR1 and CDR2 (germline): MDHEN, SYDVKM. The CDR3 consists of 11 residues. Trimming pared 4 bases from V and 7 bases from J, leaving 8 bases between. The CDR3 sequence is CASSSAWEQYF. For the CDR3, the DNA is TGTGCCAGCAGTTCTGCATGGGAGCAGTACTTC. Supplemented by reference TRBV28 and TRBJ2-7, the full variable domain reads DVKVTQSSRYLVKRTGEKVFLECVQDMDHENMFWYRQDPGLGLRLIYFSYDVKMKEKGDIPEGYSVSREKKERFSLILESASTNQTSMYLCASSSAWEQYFGPGTRLTVT.

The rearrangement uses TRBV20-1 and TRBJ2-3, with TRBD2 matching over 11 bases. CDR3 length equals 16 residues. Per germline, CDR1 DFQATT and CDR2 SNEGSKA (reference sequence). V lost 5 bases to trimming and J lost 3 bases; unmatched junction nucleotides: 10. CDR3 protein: CSAPLAGGTETDTQYF. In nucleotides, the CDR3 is TGCAGTGCTCCGCTAGCGGGAGGTACGGAGACAGATACGCAGTATTTT.

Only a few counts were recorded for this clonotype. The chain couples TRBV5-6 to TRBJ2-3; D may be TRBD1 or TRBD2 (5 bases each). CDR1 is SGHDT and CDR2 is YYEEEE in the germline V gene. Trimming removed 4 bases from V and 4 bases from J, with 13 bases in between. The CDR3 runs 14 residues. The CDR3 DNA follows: TGTGCCAGCAGCGCCATGGGGGTATCAGATACGCAGTATTTT. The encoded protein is CASSAMGVSDTQYF.

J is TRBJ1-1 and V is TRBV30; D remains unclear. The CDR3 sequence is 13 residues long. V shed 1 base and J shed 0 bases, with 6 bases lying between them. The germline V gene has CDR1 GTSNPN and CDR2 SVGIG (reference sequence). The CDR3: CAWSETMNTEAFF. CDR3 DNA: TGTGCCTGGAGTGAGACAATGAACACTGAAGCTTTCTTT.

The CDR3 DNA sequence: TGCAGCGTTGATGAGACAGGGCCTGGCTACACCTTC. The encoded protein is CSVDETGPGYTF. The rearrangement uses TRBV29-1 and TRBJ1-2; 7 nucleotides match TRBD1. With V trimmed by 3 bases and J by 7 bases, 5 bases remained unmatched. The CDR3 spans 12 residues. Germline V lookup: CDR1 SQVTM, CDR2 ANQGSEA.

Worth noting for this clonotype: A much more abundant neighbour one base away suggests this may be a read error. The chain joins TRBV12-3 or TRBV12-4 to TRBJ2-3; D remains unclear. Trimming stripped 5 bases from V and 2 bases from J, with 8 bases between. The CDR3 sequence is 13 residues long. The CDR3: CASSIFDTDTQYF. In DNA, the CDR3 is TGTGCCAGCAGTATATTTGACACAGATACGCAGTATTTT.

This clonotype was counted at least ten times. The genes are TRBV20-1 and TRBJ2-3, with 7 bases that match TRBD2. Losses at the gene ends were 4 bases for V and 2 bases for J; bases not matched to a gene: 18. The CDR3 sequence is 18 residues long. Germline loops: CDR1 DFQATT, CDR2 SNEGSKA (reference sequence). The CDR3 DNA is TGCAGTGCTAAGGCGGGCCTAGCGGAGTTGGGGACCACAGATACGCAGTATTTT. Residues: CSAKAGLAELGTTDTQYF.

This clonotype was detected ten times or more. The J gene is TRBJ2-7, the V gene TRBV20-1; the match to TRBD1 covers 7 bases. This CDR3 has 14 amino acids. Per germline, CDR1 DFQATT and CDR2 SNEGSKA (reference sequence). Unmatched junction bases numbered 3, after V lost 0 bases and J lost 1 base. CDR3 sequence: CSARETGSSYEQYF. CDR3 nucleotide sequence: TGCAGTGCTAGAGAGACAGGGTCTTCCTACGAGCAGTACTTC.

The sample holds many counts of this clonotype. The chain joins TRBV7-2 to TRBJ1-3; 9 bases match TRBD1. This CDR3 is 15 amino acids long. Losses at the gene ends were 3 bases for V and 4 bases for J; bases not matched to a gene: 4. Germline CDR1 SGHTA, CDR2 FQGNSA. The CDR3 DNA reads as TGTGCCAGCAGCTTTGGGACAGGGAAAGGAAACACCATATATTTT. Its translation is CASSFGTGKGNTIYF.

In DNA, the CDR3 is TGCAGCGTTGAAGATATCGGGTTACACCCACAGACGTACTATGGCTACACCTTC. Translation: CSVEDIGLHPQTYYGYTF. The gene calls are TRBV29-1 and TRBJ1-2; D call uncertain. Germline V CDR1 and CDR2: SQVTM, ANQGSEA. Trimming stripped 0 bases from V and 3 bases from J, with 23 bases between. The CDR3 length is 18 residues.

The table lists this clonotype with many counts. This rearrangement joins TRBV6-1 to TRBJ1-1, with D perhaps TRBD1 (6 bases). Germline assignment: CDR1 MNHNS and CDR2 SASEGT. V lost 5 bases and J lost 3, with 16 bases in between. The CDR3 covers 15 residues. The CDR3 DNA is TGTGCCAGCAGTACGTGGGGGGCCAAGGACACTGAAGCTTTCTTT. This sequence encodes CASSTWGAKDTEAFF.

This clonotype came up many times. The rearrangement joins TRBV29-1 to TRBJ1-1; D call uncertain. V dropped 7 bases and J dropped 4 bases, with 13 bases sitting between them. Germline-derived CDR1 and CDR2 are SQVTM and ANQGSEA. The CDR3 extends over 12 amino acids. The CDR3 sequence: CSAGVLGTEAFF. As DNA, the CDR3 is TGCAGCGCCGGGGTACTGGGCACTGAAGCTTTCTTT.

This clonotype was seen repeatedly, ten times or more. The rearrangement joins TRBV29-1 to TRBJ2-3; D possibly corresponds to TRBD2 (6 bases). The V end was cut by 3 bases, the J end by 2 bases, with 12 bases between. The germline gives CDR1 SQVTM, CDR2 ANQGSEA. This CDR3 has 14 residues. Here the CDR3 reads CSVDHSGNTDTQYF. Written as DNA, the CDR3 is TGCAGCGTTGACCATAGCGGTAACACAGATACGCAGTATTTT.

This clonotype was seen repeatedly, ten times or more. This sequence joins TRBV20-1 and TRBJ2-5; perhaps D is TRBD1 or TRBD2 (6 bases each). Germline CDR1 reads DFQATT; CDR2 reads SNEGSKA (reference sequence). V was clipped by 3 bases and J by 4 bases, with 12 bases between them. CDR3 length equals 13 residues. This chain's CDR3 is CSASWGALETQYF. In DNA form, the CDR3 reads TGCAGTGCTAGTTGGGGGGCGTTAGAGACCCAGTACTTC.

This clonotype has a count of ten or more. The chain's CDR3 is CASSLWGSNQPQHF. The CDR3 region has the DNA TGTGCCAGCAGCTTGTGGGGGAGCAATCAGCCCCAGCATTTT. The V gene is TRBV5-6, the J gene TRBJ1-5; D is possibly TRBD1 (5 bases). The CDR3 length is 14 residues. The V end lost 1 base, the J end lost 1 base, and 6 bases lay between the germline ends. Germline lookup yields CDR1 SGHDT and CDR2 YYEEEE. Complete variable domain (other parts from reference TRBV5-6 and TRBJ1-5): DAGVTQSPTHLIKTRGQQVTLRCSPKSGHDTVSWYQQALGQGPQFIFQYYEEEERQRGNFPDRFSGHQFPNYSSELNVNALLLGDSALYLCASSLWGSNQPQHFGDGTRLSIL.

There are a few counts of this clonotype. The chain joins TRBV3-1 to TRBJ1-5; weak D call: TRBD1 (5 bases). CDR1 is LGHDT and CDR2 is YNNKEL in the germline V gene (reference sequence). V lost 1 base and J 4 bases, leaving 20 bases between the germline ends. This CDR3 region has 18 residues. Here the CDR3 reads CASSQAPQWGIYNQPQHF. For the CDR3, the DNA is TGTGCCAGCAGCCAAGCCCCCCAGTGGGGGATATATAATCAGCCCCAGCATTTT.

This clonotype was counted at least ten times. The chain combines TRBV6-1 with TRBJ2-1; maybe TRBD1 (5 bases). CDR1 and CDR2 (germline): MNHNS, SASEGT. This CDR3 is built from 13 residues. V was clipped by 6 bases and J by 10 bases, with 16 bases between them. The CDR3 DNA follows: TGTGCCAGCAGGGAAATCAGGGTCCGGGAGCAGTTCTTC. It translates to CASREIRVREQFF.

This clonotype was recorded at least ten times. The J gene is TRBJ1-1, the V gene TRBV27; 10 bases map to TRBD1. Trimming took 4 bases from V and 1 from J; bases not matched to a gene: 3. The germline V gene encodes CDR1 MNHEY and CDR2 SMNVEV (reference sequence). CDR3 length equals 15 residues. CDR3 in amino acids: CASSSWTGGNTEAFF. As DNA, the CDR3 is TGTGCCAGCAGTTCGTGGACAGGGGGGAACACTGAAGCTTTCTTT.

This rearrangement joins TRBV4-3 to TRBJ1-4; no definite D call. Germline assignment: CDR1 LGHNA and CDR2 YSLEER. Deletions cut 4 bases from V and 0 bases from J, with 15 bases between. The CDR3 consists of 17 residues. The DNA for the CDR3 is TGCGCCAGCAGCCCTACCGACACCCAAGCAACTAATGAAAAACTGTTTTTT. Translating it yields CASSPTDTQATNEKLFF.

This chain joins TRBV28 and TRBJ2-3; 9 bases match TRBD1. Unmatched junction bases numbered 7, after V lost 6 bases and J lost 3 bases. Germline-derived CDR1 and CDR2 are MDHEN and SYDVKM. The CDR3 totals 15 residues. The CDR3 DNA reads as TGTGCCAGCAGCATCACAGGGGGCGAGACAGATACGCAGTATTTT. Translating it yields CASSITGGETDTQYF.

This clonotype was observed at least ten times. CDR3 nucleotides: TGCAGTGCTAGAACCTATCTAGCGGGAGTAAGGAGCATTCAGTACTTC. Translating gives CSARTYLAGVRSIQYF. V gene TRBV20-1 combines with J gene TRBJ2-4; TRBD2 agrees at 10 bases. The CDR3 covers 16 residues. V gave up 2 bases and J gave up 9 bases; unmatched junction bases: 13. Germline CDR1 and CDR2: DFQATT and SNEGSKA (reference sequence).

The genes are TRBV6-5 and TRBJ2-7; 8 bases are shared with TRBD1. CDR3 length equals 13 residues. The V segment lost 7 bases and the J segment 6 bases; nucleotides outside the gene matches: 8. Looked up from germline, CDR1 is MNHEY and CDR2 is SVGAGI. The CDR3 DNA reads TGTGCCAGCAAGTTGACAGGGGTAGGCGAGCAGTACTTC. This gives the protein CASKLTGVGEQYF.

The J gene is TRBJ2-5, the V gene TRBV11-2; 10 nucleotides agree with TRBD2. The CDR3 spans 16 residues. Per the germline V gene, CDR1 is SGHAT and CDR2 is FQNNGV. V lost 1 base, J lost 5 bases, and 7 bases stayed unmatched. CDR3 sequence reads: CASSLVPGTSVETQYF. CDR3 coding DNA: TGTGCCAGCAGCTTAGTTCCCGGGACTAGCGTTGAGACCCAGTACTTC.

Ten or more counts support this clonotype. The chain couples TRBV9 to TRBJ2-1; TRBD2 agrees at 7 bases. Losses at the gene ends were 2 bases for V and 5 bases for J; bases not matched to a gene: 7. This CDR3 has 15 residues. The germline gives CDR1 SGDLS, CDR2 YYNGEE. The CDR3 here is CASSVGAGDDNEQFF. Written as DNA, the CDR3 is TGTGCCAGCAGCGTCGGCGCGGGAGATGACAATGAGCAGTTCTTC.

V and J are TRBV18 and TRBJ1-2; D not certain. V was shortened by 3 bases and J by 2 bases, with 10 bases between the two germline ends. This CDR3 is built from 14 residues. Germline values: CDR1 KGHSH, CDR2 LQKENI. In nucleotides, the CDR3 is TGTGCCAGCTCACCCCTCCAGACGAACTATGGCTACACCTTC. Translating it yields CASSPLQTNYGYTF.

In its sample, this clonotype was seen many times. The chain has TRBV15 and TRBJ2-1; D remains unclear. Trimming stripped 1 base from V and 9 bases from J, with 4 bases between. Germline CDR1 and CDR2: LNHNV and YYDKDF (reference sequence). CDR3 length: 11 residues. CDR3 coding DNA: TGTGCCACCAGCAGAGCAGGTGAGCAGTTCTTC. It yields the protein CATSRAGEQFF.

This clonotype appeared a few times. In nucleotides, the CDR3 is TGTGCCAGCAGATTGGGGACTAGCGGAACCTACGAGCAGTACTTC. Its protein is CASRLGTSGTYEQYF. This chain links TRBV28 with TRBJ2-7; 11 bases align to TRBD2. V shed 6 bases, J shed 2 bases, and the junction held 6 bases outside the gene matches. The CDR3 is 15 amino acids. CDR1 MDHEN and CDR2 SYDVKM come from the germline V gene. Supplemented by reference TRBV28 and TRBJ2-7, the full variable domain reads DVKVTQSSRYLVKRTGEKVFLECVQDMDHENMFWYRQDPGLGLRLIYFSYDVKMKEKGDIPEGYSVSREKKERFSLILESASTNQTSMYLCASRLGTSGTYEQYFGPGTRLTVT.

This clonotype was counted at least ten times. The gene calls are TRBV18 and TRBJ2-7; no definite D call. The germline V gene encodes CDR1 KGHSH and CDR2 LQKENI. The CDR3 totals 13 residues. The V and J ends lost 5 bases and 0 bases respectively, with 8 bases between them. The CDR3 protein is CASSTRNSYEQYF. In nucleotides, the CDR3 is TGTGCCAGCTCAACTCGTAACTCCTACGAGCAGTACTTC.